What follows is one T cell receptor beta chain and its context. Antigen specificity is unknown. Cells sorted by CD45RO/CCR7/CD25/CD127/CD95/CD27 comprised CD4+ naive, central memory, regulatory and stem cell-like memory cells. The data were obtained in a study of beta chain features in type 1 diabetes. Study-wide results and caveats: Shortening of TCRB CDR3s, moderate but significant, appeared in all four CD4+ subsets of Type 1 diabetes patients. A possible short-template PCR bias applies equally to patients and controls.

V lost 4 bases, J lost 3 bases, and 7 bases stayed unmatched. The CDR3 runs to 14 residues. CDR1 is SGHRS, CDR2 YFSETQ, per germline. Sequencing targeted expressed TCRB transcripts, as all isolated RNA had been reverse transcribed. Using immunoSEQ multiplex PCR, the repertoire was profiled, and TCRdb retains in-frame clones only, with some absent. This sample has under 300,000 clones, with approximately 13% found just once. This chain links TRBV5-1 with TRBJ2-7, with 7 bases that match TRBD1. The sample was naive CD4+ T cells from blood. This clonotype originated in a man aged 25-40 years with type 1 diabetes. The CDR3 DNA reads TGCGCCAGCAGCCCGCAGGACAGGCTCTACGAGCAGTACTTC. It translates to CASSPQDRLYEQYF. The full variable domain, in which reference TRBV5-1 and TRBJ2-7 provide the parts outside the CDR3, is KAGVTQTPRYLIKTRGQQVTLSCSPISGHRSVSWYQQTPGQGLQFLFEYFSETQRNKGNFPGRFSGRQFSNSRSEMNVSTLELGDSALYLCASSPQDRLYEQYFGPGTRLTVT.